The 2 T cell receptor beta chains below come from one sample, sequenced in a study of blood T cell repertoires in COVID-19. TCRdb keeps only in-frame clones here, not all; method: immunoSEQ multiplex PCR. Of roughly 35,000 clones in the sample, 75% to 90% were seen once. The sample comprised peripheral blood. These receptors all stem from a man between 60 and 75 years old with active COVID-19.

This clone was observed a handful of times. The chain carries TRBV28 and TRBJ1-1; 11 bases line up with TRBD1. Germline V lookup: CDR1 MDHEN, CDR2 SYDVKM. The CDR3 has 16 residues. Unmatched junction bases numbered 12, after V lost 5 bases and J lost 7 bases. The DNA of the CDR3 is TGTGCCAGCAGTCCCTCCGGGACAGGGGGGGAGGGTGAAGCTTTCTTT. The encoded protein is CASSPSGTGGEGEAFF.

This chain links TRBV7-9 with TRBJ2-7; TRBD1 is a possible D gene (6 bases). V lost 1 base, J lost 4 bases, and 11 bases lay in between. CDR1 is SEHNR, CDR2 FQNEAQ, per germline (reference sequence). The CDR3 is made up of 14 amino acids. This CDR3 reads CASSLETGAYEQYF. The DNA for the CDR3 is TGTGCCAGCAGCTTAGAGACAGGTGCTTACGAGCAGTACTTC.